Below, 9 T cell receptor beta chains from the same sample are listed, as sequenced in a study of cytomegalovirus exposure and HLA in healthy donors (dated by TCRdb to about 2017). To prepare the library, the immunoSEQ multiplex PCR assay was applied. For the multiplex PCR, a mixture combining 60 forward primers for TCR Vbeta segments and 13 reverse primers for TCR Jbeta segments was used. TCRdb provides this immuneACCESS table in a form limited to in-frame rearrangements. Some clones are lacking; in checked studies, under half of them reflect an unresolved V gene, and why the rest are absent is not known. Present in this sample are roughly 200,000 clones, roughly 8.7% of which were seen just once. The ten largest clones represent 1% to 1.5% of the sample. The source material was PBMCs. The receptor source for this set is a woman aged 25 to 39 in good health and CMV-seropositive.

This sequence joins TRBV5-1 and TRBJ2-2; 8 bases fit TRBD2. With V trimmed by 4 bases and J by 0 bases, 5 bases remained unmatched. This CDR3 is 16 amino acids long. Germline values: CDR1 SGHRS, CDR2 YFSETQ. The CDR3 region has the DNA TGCGCCAGCAGCCCTAGCGGGTCTACGAACACCGGGGAGCTGTTTTTT. Translation: CASSPSGSTNTGELFF.

This clone was detected only a few times. The genes are TRBV6-5 and TRBJ1-1, with a tentative D call TRBD1 (5 bases). Germline CDR1 and CDR2: MNHEY and SVGAGI. The CDR3 sequence is 13 residues long. The V end lost 7 bases, the J end lost 1 base, and 10 bases lay between the germline ends. For the CDR3, the DNA is TGTGCCAGCACAAGACAGTGGAACACTGAAGCTTTCTTT. Protein sequence: CASTRQWNTEAFF.

The V call is TRBV19, the J call TRBJ2-2; 11 nucleotides match TRBD2. Germline V CDR1 and CDR2: LNHDA, SQIVND (reference sequence). CDR3 length equals 16 residues. After removal of 3 bases from V and 7 bases from J, the junction contained 7 bases not matched to a gene. This chain's CDR3 is CASSILAGGPIGELFF. CDR3 nucleotides: TGTGCCAGTAGTATCTTAGCGGGAGGGCCAATCGGGGAGCTGTTTTTT.

V and J are TRBV11-2 and TRBJ1-1; D gene uncertain. CDR3 length equals 11 residues. The germline CDR1 and CDR2 sequences are SGHAT and FQNNGV. Trimming took off 5 bases at V and 7 bases at J, with 8 bases between the two ends. The CDR3 here is CASSRVGEAFF. CDR3 DNA sequence: TGTGCCAGCAGCCGCGTTGGTGAAGCTTTCTTT.

This clone was counted a few times. The chain carries TRBV25-1 and TRBJ1-1; D not resolved. V lost 4 bases and J 0 bases, leaving 12 bases between the germline ends. Looked up from germline, CDR1 is MGHDK and CDR2 is SYGVNS. The CDR3 length is 15 residues. CDR3: CASSGRANLNTEAFF. For the CDR3, the DNA is TGTGCCAGCAGTGGTCGAGCTAACCTGAACACTGAAGCTTTCTTT.

This clone was seen a few times. The CDR3 protein is CAWSLTGMGEQYF. As DNA, the CDR3 is TGTGCCTGGAGTTTGACAGGGATGGGCGAGCAGTACTTC. The chain recombines TRBV30 with TRBJ2-7; 7 bases match TRBD1. Trimming cost V 2 bases and J 6 bases; bases outside gene matches: 7. Germline V CDR1 and CDR2: GTSNPN, SVGIG (reference sequence). There are 13 residues in the CDR3.

This sequence joins TRBV10-1 and TRBJ2-2, with 10 bases lining up with TRBD2. This CDR3 is 14 amino acids long. CDR1 and CDR2 from the germline V gene are WNHNN and SYGVQD (reference sequence). Trimming removed 7 bases from V and 5 bases from J; junction bases left unmatched: 4. The CDR3 DNA reads as TGCGCCAGCATGACTAGCGGGTTGACCGGGGAGCTGTTTTTT. Encoded protein: CASMTSGLTGELFF.

In its sample, this clone was seen a few times. The CDR3 protein is CASSPVKLAGEFF. CDR3 DNA sequence: TGTGCCAGCAGCCCTGTCAAACTAGCGGGGGAGTTCTTC. The genes are TRBV7-7 and TRBJ2-1; 11 nucleotides agree with TRBD2. The CDR3 runs 13 residues. With 5 bases clipped from V and 14 bases from J, the junction kept 8 bases outside the gene matches. Looked up from germline, CDR1 is SSHAT and CDR2 is FNYEAQ (reference sequence).

This clone was recorded many times. The rearrangement links TRBV2 to TRBJ2-4, with D possibly matching TRBD2 (6 bases). Germline loops: CDR1 SNHLY, CDR2 FYNNEI. The V gene lost 6 bases and the J gene lost 7 bases, with 10 bases spanning the gap. The CDR3 spans 12 residues. In nucleotides, the CDR3 is TGTGCCAGCAGAACGGGACTGAACATTCAGTACTTC. It yields the protein CASRTGLNIQYF.